The 18 T cell receptor beta chains below come from one sample, sequenced in a study of breast tumors, draining lymph nodes, adjacent tissues. A single record per CDR3 protein comes from TCRdb applying MiXCR to the multiplex PCR reads. The data hold tens of thousands of distinct CDR3 sequences, with just over 35% observed a single time. Source material: breast tumor tissue. The receptors were sampled from a female donor with breast cancer. Some clones in this sample may be carry-over from other donors' samples.

A note on this clonotype: This sequence may be a read error, since a much larger clone differs from it by one base. Here the CDR3 omits its conserved ending phenylalanine or tryptophan, so a read error is the likely source. The chain employs TRBV4-3 and TRBJ2-2; tentatively, D is TRBD1 (5 bases). The CDR3 has 15 amino acids. The germline V and J ends were trimmed by 0 bases and 1 base, with 6 bases remaining between them. Germline CDR1 reads LGHNA; CDR2 reads YSLEER. This CDR3 is CASSQEQVNTGELFV. The DNA for the CDR3 is TGCGCCAGCAGCCAAGAACAGGTGAACACCGGGGAGCTGTTTGTT.

The chain uses TRBV30 and TRBJ1-5; D perhaps matches TRBD1 (5 bases). The CDR3 totals 13 residues. Per germline, CDR1 GTSNPN and CDR2 SVGIG (reference sequence). V was pared by 5 bases and J by 5 bases, with 13 bases between. Written as DNA, the CDR3 is TGTGCCTGGGGAGCAGGGAACGATCAGCCCCAGCATTTT. Protein sequence: CAWGAGNDQPQHF. Full variable domain (rest looked up from reference TRBV30 and TRBJ1-5): SQTIHQWPATLVQPVGSPLSLECTVEGTSNPNLYWYRQAAGRGLQLLFYSVGIGQISSEVPQNLSASRPQDRQFILSSKKLLLSDSGFYLCAWGAGNDQPQHFGDGTRLSIL.

This clonotype was counted between two and nine times. An end of the junction does not agree with germline; a read error may underlie this. The V and J genes are TRBV7-7 and TRBJ2-5; 10 positions agree with TRBD1. The length of the CDR3 is 15 residues. Germline loops: CDR1 SSHAT, CDR2 FNYEAQ (reference sequence). As DNA, the CDR3 is TGTGCTAGCAGCTTAGGGACAGGGGTCGGAGAGACCCAGTACTTC. It is translated as CASSLGTGVGETQYF.

In its sample, this clonotype is medium-sized. The chain uses TRBV14 and TRBJ2-7, with 10 positions matching TRBD1. J lost 10 bases, V lost 3 bases, and 6 bases had no gene match. Germline V lookup: CDR1 SGHDN, CDR2 FVKESK. The CDR3 is 13 amino acids. DNA for the CDR3: TGTGCCAGCAGCCATACCGAGACAGGGGGCCAGTACTTC. This codes for CASSHTETGGQYF.

Remarks on this clonotype: This could be a read error, since a much larger clone is one nucleotide away. The chain combines TRBV14 with TRBJ2-1; TRBD2 aligns across 12 bases. The germline CDR1 and CDR2 sequences are SGHDN and FVKESK. The CDR3 totals 18 residues. In nucleotides, the CDR3 is TGTGCCCGCAGCCAAGATTATGGCCTAGCGGGAGGGTTTGGTGAGCAGTTCTTC. This encodes CARSQDYGLAGGFGEQFF.

The J gene is TRBJ2-3, the V gene TRBV24-1; D gene uncertain. Looked up from germline, CDR1 is KGHDR and CDR2 is SFDVKD. Trimming shortened V by 2 bases and J by 1 base, and 12 bases separated the two germline ends. This CDR3 comprises 16 residues. CDR3 protein: CATSDSRTGRTDTQYF. CDR3 bases: TGTGCCACCAGTGATTCGCGGACGGGCCGCACAGATACGCAGTATTTT.

The chain carries TRBV20-1 and TRBJ2-6; TRBD2 aligns across 10 bases. The CDR3 is made up of 19 amino acids. Trimming at V came to 0 bases and at J to 0 bases, leaving 8 bases not matched to a gene. The V gene's germline CDR1 is DFQATT and CDR2 SNEGSKA (reference sequence). The CDR3 loop reads CSARDLRASGSSGANVLTF. The CDR3 coding sequence is TGCAGTGCTAGAGATCTTAGGGCTAGCGGGAGCTCTGGGGCCAACGTCCTGACTTTC.

This clonotype occurred many times. The CDR3 is CASSAGTIYNEQYF. DNA for the CDR3: TGTGCCAGCAGCGCCGGGACAATTTATAACGAGCAGTACTTC. V and J are TRBV7-2 and TRBJ2-7; possible D gene TRBD1, 6 bases. This CDR3 region has 14 residues. Trimming pared 5 bases from V and 5 bases from J, leaving 16 bases between. The germline V gene has CDR1 SGHTA and CDR2 FQGNSA.

A word on this clonotype: This may be a read error, as it is one base from a much larger clone. The V and J genes are TRBV7-2 and TRBJ2-7, with D perhaps TRBD1 or TRBD2 (5 bases each). This CDR3 is 15 amino acids long. Germline CDR1 reads SGHTA; CDR2 reads FQGNSA. With 1 base removed from V and 5 bases from J, the gap between germline ends came to 15 bases. Here the CDR3 DNA reads TGTGCCAGCAGCTTAGGGGACCCGAGTGCCCACGAGCAGTACTTC. Protein: CASSLGDPSAHEQYF.

The chain links TRBV30 to TRBJ1-5; D not certain. Germline assignment: CDR1 GTSNPN and CDR2 SVGIG (reference sequence). The CDR3 sequence is 13 residues long. Between the trimmed V and J ends, which lost 1 base and 0 bases, there was a span of 4 bases. CDR3 in amino acids: CAWSAGSNQPQHF. Written as DNA, the CDR3 is TGTGCCTGGAGTGCAGGTAGCAATCAGCCCCAGCATTTT.

This clonotype has ten or more counts. The chain uses TRBV29-1 and TRBJ2-7, with TRBD2 as a possible D gene (6 bases). The V end lost 7 bases, the J end lost 6 bases, and 19 bases lay between the germline ends. The CDR3 loop spans 13 amino acids. CDR1 and CDR2 from the germline V gene are SQVTM and ANQGSEA. DNA for the CDR3: TGCAGCGCCGGGACTCCTCCACTTGGCGAGCAGTACTTC. Translation gives CSAGTPPLGEQYF.

About this clonotype: A much more abundant neighbour one base away suggests this may be a read error. No conserved phenylalanine or tryptophan is present at the end of the CDR3, so a read error is the likely explanation. The chain combines TRBV19 with TRBJ2-1; 10 bases line up with TRBD1. The CDR3 spans 16 residues. Trimming removed 5 bases from V and 0 bases from J; junction bases left unmatched: 4. Germline V CDR1 and CDR2: LNHDA, SQIVND (reference sequence). DNA of the CDR3: TGTGCCAGTAGTCCCGGACAGGGGGGCTCCTACAATGAGCAGTTCCTC. Translating gives CASSPGQGGSYNEQFL.

The sample holds many counts of this clonotype. V usage is TRBV7-8 and J usage is TRBJ2-3, with 12 bases aligning to TRBD2. CDR1 is SGHVS, CDR2 FQNEAQ, per germline. V lost 5 bases to trimming and J lost 4 bases; unmatched junction nucleotides: 13. This CDR3 is 18 amino acids long. In DNA, the CDR3 is TGTGCCAGCAGCCCGACTAGCGGGAGAAGGTTGGGTGCAGATACGCAGTATTTT. This sequence encodes CASSPTSGRRLGADTQYF.

The V call is TRBV28, the J call TRBJ2-3; D may be TRBD2 (6 bases). Trimming left V 5 bases short and J 0 bases short, with 12 bases between. Germline-derived CDR1 and CDR2 are MDHEN and SYDVKM. The CDR3 extends over 15 amino acids. The CDR3 bases are TGTGCCAGCAGTGGTAGCGGTATTAGCACAGATACGCAGTATTTT. Its translation is CASSGSGISTDTQYF.

This sequence joins TRBV24-1 and TRBJ2-5; 7 bases are shared with TRBD1. Germline V gives CDR1 KGHDR, CDR2 SFDVKD. The CDR3 runs to 14 residues. After removal of 4 bases from V and 4 bases from J, the junction contained 5 bases not matched to a gene. CDR3 in DNA: TGTGCCACCAGTGACCGGACAGGAACAGAGACCCAGTACTTC. This encodes CATSDRTGTETQYF.

Many counts were recorded for this clonotype. V and J are TRBV2 and TRBJ2-2; 15 bases match TRBD2. The CDR3 is 17 residues long. The germline gives CDR1 SNHLY, CDR2 FYNNEI. V shed 8 bases, J shed 1 base, and the junction held 5 bases outside the gene matches. The CDR3 bases are TGTGCCAGCGCAGGGACTAGCGGGAGGAGGAACACCGGGGAGCTGTTTTTT. The encoded protein is CASAGTSGRRNTGELFF.

This clonotype was seen repeatedly, ten times or more. The chain recombines TRBV20-1 with TRBJ2-5; no clear D. Germline values: CDR1 DFQATT, CDR2 SNEGSKA (reference sequence). V gave up 5 bases and J gave up 1 base, with 17 bases separating them. This CDR3 comprises 15 residues. This CDR3 is CSAGSRLATQETQYF. CDR3 DNA: TGCAGTGCTGGATCCCGACTCGCAACCCAAGAGACCCAGTACTTC.

A note on this clonotype: One base away lies a much larger clone, so this may be a sequencing read error. V gene TRBV25-1 combines with J gene TRBJ1-4; D possibly corresponds to TRBD1 (6 bases). V was cut by 5 bases and J by 10 bases, with 14 bases left in between. From germline, CDR1 is MGHDK and CDR2 SYGVNS. CDR3 size: 13 residues. CDR3 residues: CASSRGAGGKLFF. CDR3 nucleotides: TGTGCCAGCAGTCGGGGGGCGGGAGGAAAACTGTTTTTT.